This T cell receptor beta chain originates from a study of siplizumab effects on memory and regulatory T cells. CDR1 and CDR2 (germline): SQVTM, ANQGSEA. There are 11 residues in the CDR3. V was clipped by 4 bases and J by 4 bases, with 6 bases between them. Method: immunoSEQ multiplex PCR; TCRdb's copy keeps in-frame clones and lacks some. Of 98,000 or so clones in the sample, approximately 93% were seen once. This clone appeared a single time. The chain is built from TRBV29-1 and TRBJ2-3; no clear D gene. The TCR comes from a human donor in good health. Sequencing was performed on Tregs sorted from blood. The CDR3 sequence: CSVGTADTQYF. CDR3 nucleotide sequence: TGCAGCGTTGGGACCGCAGATACGCAGTATTTT.